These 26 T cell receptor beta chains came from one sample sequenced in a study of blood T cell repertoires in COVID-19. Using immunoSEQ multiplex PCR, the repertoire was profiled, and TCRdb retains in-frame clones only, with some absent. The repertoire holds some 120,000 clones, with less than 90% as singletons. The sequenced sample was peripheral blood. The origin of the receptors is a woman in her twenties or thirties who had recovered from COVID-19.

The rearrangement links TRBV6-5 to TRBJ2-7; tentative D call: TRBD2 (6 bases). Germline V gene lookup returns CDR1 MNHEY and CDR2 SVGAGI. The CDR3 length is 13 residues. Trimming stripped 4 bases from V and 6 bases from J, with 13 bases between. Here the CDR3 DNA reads TGTGCCAGCAGTTCCCTTCGGGACTCCGAGCAGTACTTC. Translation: CASSSLRDSEQYF.

The CDR3 protein is CASSVVTQETQYF. In DNA form, the CDR3 reads TGTGCCAGCAGTGTGGTGACTCAAGAGACCCAGTACTTC. The gene calls are TRBV2 and TRBJ2-5; the D is unclear. Trimming left V 4 bases short and J 2 bases short, with 8 bases between. The CDR3 runs to 13 residues. Germline lookup yields CDR1 SNHLY and CDR2 FYNNEI.

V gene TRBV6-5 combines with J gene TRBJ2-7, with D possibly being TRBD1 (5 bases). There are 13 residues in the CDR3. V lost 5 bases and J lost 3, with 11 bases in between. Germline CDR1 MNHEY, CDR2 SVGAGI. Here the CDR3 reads CASSPTEYYEQYF. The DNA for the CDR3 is TGTGCCAGCAGTCCGACAGAATACTACGAGCAGTACTTC.

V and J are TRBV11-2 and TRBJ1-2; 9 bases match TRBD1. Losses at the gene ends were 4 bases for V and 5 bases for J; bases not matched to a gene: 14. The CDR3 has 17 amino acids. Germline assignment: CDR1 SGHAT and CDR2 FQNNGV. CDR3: CASSSPGQGPLYYGYTF. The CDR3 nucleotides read TGTGCCAGCAGCTCCCCGGGACAGGGCCCTCTCTATTATGGCTACACCTTC.

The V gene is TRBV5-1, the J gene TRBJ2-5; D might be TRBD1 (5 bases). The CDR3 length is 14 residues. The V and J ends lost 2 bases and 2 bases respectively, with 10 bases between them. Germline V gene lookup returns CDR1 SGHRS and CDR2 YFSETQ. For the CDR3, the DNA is TGCGCCAGCAGCTTACGACAGACTCAAGAGACCCAGTACTTC. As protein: CASSLRQTQETQYF.

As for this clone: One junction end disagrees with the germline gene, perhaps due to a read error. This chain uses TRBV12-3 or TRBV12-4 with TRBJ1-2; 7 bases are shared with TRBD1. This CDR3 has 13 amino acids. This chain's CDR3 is CASTPSGTARKAF. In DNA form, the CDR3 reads TGTGCCAGCACCCCCTCTGGGACAGCCCGAAAGGCCTTC.

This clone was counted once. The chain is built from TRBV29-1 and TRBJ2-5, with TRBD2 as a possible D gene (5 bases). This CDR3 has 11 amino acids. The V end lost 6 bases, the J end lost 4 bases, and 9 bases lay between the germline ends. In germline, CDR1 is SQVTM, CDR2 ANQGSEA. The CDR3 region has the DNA TGCAGCGTGGGGAGTGGAGAGACCCAGTACTTC. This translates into CSVGSGETQYF.

This CDR3 reads CASSPRGPTSTNTGELFF. CDR3 nucleotides: TGTGCCAGCTCACCACGGGGACCGACTAGCACGAACACCGGGGAGCTGTTTTTT. The chain recombines TRBV18 with TRBJ2-2, with 7 bases matching TRBD2. CDR3 size: 18 residues. V dropped 1 base and J dropped 0; count of bases not matched to a gene: 8. CDR1 KGHSH and CDR2 LQKENI come from the germline V gene.

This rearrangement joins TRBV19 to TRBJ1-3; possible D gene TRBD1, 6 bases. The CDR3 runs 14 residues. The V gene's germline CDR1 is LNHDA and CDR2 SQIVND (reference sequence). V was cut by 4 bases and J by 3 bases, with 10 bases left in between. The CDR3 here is CASSNGGLGNTIYF. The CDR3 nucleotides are TGTGCCAGTAGTAACGGGGGGCTTGGAAACACCATATATTTT.

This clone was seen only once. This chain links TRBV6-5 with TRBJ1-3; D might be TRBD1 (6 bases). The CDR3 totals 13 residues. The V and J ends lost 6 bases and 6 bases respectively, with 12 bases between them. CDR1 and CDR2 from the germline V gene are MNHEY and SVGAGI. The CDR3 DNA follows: TGTGCCAGCAGGGGAGGGGGGTCAAACACCATATATTTT. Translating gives CASRGGGSNTIYF.

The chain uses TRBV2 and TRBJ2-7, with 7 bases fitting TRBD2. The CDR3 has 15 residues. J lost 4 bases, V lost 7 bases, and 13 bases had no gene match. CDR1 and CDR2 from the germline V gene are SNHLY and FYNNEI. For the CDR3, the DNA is TGTGCCAGCACTTACCGACGGGAGGTAAATTACGAGCAGTACTTC. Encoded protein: CASTYRREVNYEQYF.

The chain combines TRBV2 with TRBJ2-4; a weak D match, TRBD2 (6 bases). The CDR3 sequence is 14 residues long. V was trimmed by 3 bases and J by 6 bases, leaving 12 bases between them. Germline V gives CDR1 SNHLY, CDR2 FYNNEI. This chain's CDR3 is CASSDEQGGNIQYF. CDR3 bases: TGTGCCAGCAGTGATGAGCAGGGAGGAAACATTCAGTACTTC.

CDR3 residues: CASSSRTAGGTLNTGELFF. The CDR3 region has the DNA TGCGCCAGCAGCTCGCGAACAGCGGGAGGGACTTTGAACACCGGGGAGCTGTTTTTT. The rearrangement uses TRBV5-1 and TRBJ2-2; TRBD2 aligns across 10 bases. CDR1 is SGHRS, CDR2 YFSETQ, per germline. There are 19 residues in the CDR3. The trim removed 3 bases at V and 1 base at J, leaving 12 bases unmatched.

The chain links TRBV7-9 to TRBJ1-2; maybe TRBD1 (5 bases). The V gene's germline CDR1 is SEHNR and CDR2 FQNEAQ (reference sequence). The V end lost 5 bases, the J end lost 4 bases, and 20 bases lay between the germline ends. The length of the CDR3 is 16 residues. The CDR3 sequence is CASSPNAGRIIYGYTF. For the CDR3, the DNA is TGTGCCAGCAGCCCGAACGCAGGGAGGATCATCTATGGCTACACCTTC.

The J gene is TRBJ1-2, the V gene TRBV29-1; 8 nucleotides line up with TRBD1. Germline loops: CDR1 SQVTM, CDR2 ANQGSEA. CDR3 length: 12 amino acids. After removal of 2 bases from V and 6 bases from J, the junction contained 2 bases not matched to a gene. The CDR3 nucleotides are TGCAGCGTTGAAACAGGGGGGAATGGCTACACCTTC. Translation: CSVETGGNGYTF.

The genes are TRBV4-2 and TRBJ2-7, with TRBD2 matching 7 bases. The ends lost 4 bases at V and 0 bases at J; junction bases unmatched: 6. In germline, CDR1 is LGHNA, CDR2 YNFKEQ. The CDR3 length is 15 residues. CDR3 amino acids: CASSPTGGASYEQYF. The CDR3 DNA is TGTGCCAGCAGCCCGACGGGGGGAGCCTCCTACGAGCAGTACTTC.

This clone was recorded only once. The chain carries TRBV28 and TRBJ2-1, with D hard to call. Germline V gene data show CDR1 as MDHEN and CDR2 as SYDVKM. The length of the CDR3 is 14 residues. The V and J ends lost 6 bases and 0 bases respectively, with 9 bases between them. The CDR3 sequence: CASSLLSSYNEQFF. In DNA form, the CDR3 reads TGTGCCAGCAGCCTCTTGAGCTCCTACAATGAGCAGTTCTTC.

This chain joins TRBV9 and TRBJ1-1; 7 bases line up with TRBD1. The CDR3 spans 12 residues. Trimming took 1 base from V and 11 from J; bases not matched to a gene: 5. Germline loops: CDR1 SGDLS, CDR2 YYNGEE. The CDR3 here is CASSVSGGVAFF. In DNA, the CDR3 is TGTGCCAGCAGCGTATCAGGGGGTGTCGCTTTCTTT.

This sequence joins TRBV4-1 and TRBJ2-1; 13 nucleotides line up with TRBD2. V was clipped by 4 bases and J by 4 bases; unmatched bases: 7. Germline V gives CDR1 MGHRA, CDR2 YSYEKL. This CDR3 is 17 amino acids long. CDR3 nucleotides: TGCGCCAGCAGCCCCGGACTAGCGGGGGTTAAATACAATGAGCAGTTCTTC. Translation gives CASSPGLAGVKYNEQFF.

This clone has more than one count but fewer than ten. CDR3 bases: TGTGCCAGTAGTCATTACAGGGGGCCCACTAATGAAAAACTGTTTTTT. Protein: CASSHYRGPTNEKLFF. The rearrangement joins TRBV19 to TRBJ1-4, with TRBD1 matching 9 bases. Germline V gene sequence: CDR1 LNHDA, CDR2 SQIVND (reference sequence). The CDR3 runs to 16 residues. The J segment lost 2 bases and the V segment lost 5 bases, leaving 6 bases of the junction unmatched.

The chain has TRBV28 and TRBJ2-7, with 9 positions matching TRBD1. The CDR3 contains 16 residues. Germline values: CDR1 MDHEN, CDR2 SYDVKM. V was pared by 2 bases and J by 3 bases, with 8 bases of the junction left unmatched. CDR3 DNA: TGTGCCAGCAGTTTACTTTACGGGACAGGGCACTACGAGCAGTACTTC. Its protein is CASSLLYGTGHYEQYF.

The DNA for the CDR3 is TGTGCCAGCAGTCCCGGGACAATGCTGAATCAGCCCCAGCATTTT. Translating it yields CASSPGTMLNQPQHF. The V and J genes are TRBV2 and TRBJ1-5; D might be TRBD1 (6 bases). The CDR3 runs 15 residues. V gave up 5 bases and J gave up 4 bases, with 15 bases separating them. Germline CDR1 and CDR2: SNHLY and FYNNEI.

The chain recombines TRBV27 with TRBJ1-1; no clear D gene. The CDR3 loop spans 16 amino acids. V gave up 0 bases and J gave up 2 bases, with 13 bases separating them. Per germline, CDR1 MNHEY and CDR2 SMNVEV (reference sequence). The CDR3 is CASSLSPGRTNTEAFF. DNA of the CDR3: TGTGCCAGCAGTTTATCCCCCGGCAGGACTAACACTGAAGCTTTCTTT.

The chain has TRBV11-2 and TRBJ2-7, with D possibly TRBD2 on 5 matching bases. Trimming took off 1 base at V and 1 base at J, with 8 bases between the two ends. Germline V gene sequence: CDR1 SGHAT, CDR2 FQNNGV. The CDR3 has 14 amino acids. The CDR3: CASSLVATSYEQYF. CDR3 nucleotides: TGTGCCAGCAGCTTAGTAGCGACTTCCTACGAGCAGTACTTC.

The CDR3 loop is CASSIGRGEQFF. The CDR3 DNA reads as TGTGCCAGTAGTATTGGAAGAGGTGAGCAGTTCTTC. The chain joins TRBV19 to TRBJ2-1; D is uncertain. Trimming took off 3 bases at V and 9 bases at J, with 9 bases between the two ends. Germline V CDR1 and CDR2: LNHDA, SQIVND (reference sequence). The CDR3 has 12 residues.

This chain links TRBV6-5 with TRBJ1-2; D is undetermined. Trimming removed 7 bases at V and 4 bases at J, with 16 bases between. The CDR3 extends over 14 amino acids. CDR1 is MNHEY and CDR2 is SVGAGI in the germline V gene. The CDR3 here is CASTLRAATYGYTF. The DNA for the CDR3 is TGTGCCAGCACCCTGAGGGCAGCCACCTATGGCTACACCTTC.